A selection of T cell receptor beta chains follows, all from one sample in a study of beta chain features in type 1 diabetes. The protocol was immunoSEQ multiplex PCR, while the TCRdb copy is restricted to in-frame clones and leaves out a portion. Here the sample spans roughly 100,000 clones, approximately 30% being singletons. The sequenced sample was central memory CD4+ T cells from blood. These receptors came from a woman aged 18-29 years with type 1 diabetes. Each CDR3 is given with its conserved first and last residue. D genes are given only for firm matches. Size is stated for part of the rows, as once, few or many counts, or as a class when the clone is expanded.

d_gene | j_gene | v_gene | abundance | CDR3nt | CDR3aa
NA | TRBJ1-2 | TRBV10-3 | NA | TGTGCCATCACCAGAAACCCAGGGGCTCTCGATGGCTACACCTTC | CAITRNPGALDGYTF
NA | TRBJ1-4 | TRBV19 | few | TGTGCCAGTAGTATCCTGAGCGCAACTAATGAAAAACTGTTTTTT | CASSILSATNEKLFF
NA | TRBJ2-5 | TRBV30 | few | TGTGCCTGGAGTGAGGGGAGGATGGAGACCCAGTACTTC | CAWSEGRMETQYF
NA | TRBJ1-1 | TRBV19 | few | TGTGCCAGTAGTGAACAGGGAGTGAACACTGAAGCTTTCTTT | CASSEQGVNTEAFF
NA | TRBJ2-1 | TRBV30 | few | TGTGCCTGGAGTCCTCAGACCTACAATGAGCAGTTCTTC | CAWSPQTYNEQFF
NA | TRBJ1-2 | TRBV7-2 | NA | TGTGCCAGCAGCGCAAGACAGCCTAGATACGGCTACACCTTC | CASSARQPRYGYTF
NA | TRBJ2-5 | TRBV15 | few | TGTGCCACCAGCAGACAGGCGGGGACCCAGTACTTC | CATSRQAGTQYF
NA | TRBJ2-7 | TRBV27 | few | TGTGCCAGCAGTCCACAGGGGATCGGGGGCGAGCAGTACTTC | CASSPQGIGGEQYF
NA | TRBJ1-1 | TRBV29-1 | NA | TGCAGCGTTGTGCGGGACCCGGGGGTGAACACTGAAGCTTTCTTT | CSVVRDPGVNTEAFF
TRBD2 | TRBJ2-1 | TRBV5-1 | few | TGCGCCAGCAGCTTGACCGGACTAGCGGGACGTAATGAGCAGTTCTTC | CASSLTGLAGRNEQFF
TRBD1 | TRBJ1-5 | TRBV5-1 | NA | TGCGCCAGCAGCTTGGCAGGGGGAGGTCAGCCCCAGCATTTT | CASSLAGGGQPQHF
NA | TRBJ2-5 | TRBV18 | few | TGTGCCAGCTCACCAGGACAGCCCCGAGAGACCCAGTACTTC | CASSPGQPRETQYF
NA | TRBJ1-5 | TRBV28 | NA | TGTGCCAGCAGTCTGGAGAAAGGGCCCCAGCATTTT | CASSLEKGPQHF
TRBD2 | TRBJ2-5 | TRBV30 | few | TGTGCCTGGAGCCCGGGACTAGCGGGAAAAGAGACCCAGTACTTC | CAWSPGLAGKETQYF
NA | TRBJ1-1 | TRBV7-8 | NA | TGTGCCAGCAGCTTAGCGGTCTATGGTCTCGTCGGCAGGGCGAACACTGAAGCTTTCTTT | CASSLAVYGLVGRANTEAFF
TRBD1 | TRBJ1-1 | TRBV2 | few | TGTGCCAGCAGTGTAACAGGGGTGGACACTGAAGCTTTCTTT | CASSVTGVDTEAFF
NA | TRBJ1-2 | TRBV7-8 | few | TGTGCCAGCAGCTTAGTTCAGGGGAACTATGGCTACACCTTC | CASSLVQGNYGYTF
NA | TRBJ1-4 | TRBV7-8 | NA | TGTGCCAGCAGCCCCCGATCAGTCCCCGGGGAAAAACTGTTTTTT | CASSPRSVPGEKLFF
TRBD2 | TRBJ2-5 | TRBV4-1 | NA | TGCGCCAGCAGCCTAGCGGGACACCAAGAGACCCAGTACTTC | CASSLAGHQETQYF
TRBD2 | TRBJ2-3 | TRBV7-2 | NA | TGTGCCAGCAGCTTAGCACTAGCGGGAGTATTCACAGATACGCAGTATTTT | CASSLALAGVFTDTQYF
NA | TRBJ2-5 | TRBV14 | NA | TGTGCCAGCAGCCAAGATTTCCTAGTGGAGACCCAGTACTTC | CASSQDFLVETQYF
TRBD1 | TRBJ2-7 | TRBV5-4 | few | TGTGCCAGCAGCTCCCCGACAGGGGCCTACGAGCAGTACTTC | CASSSPTGAYEQYF
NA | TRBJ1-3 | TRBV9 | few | TGTGCCAGCAGCGTAGAAGGAGGTTTCGGAAACACCATATATTTT | CASSVEGGFGNTIYF
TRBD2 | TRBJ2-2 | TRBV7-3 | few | TGTGCCAGCAGCCCCCATGGGAGGGTAGCGGGAGACACCGGGGAGCTGTTTTTT | CASSPHGRVAGDTGELFF
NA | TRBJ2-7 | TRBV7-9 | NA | TGTGCCAGCAGCTTAGAGGAGCCCCGAGGGAAGCAGTACTTC | CASSLEEPRGKQYF
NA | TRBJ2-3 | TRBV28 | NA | TGTGCCAGCAGCCCCATTCCGGGTGATACGCAGTATTTT | CASSPIPGDTQYF
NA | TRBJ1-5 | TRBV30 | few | TGTGCCTGGACCCGCGGGGACCGCGCAAATCAGCCCCAGCATTTT | CAWTRGDRANQPQHF
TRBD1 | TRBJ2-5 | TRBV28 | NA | TGTGCCAGCAGTTTAGGGCAGGGGGCAGGTCAAGAGACCCAGTACTTC | CASSLGQGAGQETQYF
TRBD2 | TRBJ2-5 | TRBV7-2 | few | TGTGCCAGCAGCGGGACTAGCGGGAGCGGGTCAGAGACCCAGTACTTC | CASSGTSGSGSETQYF
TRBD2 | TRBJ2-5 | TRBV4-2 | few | TGTGCCAGCAGCCAAGGCGGGGGGGGGCAAGAGACCCAGTACTTC | CASSQGGGGQETQYF
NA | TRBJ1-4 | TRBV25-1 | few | TGTGCCAGCAGTTTTGATCGGAGGGAAAAACTGTTTTTT | CASSFDRREKLFF
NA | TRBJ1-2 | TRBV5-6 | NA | TGTGCCAGCAGCGTAACAGGGCTCTGGGGCTACACCTTC | CASSVTGLWGYTF
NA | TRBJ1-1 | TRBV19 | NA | TGTGCCAGTAGTAGCAGTTTGAACACTGAAGCTTTCTTT | CASSSSLNTEAFF
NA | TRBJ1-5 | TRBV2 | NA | TGTGCCAGCAGCGTAACAGGGCTCAATCAGCCCCAGCATTTT | CASSVTGLNQPQHF
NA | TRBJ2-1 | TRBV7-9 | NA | TGTGCCAGCAGTCGTACCCTAGAATCCTACAATGAGCAGTTCTTC | CASSRTLESYNEQFF
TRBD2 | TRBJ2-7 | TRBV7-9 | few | TGTGCCAGCAGCTTAGGAGGACTAGCGGGAGGGTACGAGCAGTACTTC | CASSLGGLAGGYEQYF
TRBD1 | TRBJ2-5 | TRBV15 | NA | TGTGCCACCAGCTTCTCGAGGACAGGGGCAGAGACCCAGTACTTC | CATSFSRTGAETQYF
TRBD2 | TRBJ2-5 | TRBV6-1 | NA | TGTGCCAGCACAGGGGCTAGCGGGTACCAAGAGACCCAGTACTTC | CASTGASGYQETQYF
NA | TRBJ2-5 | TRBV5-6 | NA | TGTGCCAGCAGCTTGTTAAAAGAGACCCAGTACTTC | CASSLLKETQYF
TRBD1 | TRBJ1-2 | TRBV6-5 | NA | TGTGCCAGCAGTCCAGGGGGAAACTATGGCTACACCTTC | CASSPGGNYGYTF
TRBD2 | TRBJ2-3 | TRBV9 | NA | TGTGCCAGCAGCGTAGGAGCGGGAGGGCGCACAGATACGCAGTATTTT | CASSVGAGGRTDTQYF
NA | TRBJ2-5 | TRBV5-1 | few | TGCGCCAGCAGCTTGTTTGTGGGAGCCCAAGAGACCCAGTACTTC | CASSLFVGAQETQYF
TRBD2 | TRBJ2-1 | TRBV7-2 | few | TGTGCCAGCAGCTTATATACGGGAGGGTCAGGCAATGAGCAGTTCTTC | CASSLYTGGSGNEQFF
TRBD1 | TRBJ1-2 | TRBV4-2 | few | TGTGCCAGCAGCCAAACTACAGGGGCGTTCGGCTACACCTTC | CASSQTTGAFGYTF
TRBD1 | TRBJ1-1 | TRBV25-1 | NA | TGTGCCAGCAGTGTCCCGCTTCAGGGGGTGGGCACTGAAGCTTTCTTT | CASSVPLQGVGTEAFF
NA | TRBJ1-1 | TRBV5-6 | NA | TGTGCCAGCAGCTTGGACAGAAGATTTAACACTGAAGCTTTCTTT | CASSLDRRFNTEAFF
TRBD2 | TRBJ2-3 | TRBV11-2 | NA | TGTGCCAGCAGCCGGGCGACATTAGCGGGAGGGCCGACAGATACGCAGTATTTT | CASSRATLAGGPTDTQYF
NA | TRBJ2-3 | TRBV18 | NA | TGTGCCAGCTCCAAAGAGACGGGTAGCACAGATACGCAGTATTTT | CASSKETGSTDTQYF
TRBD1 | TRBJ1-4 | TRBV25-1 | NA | TGTGCCAGCAGACTGGACAGGAATGAAAAACTGTTTTTT | CASRLDRNEKLFF
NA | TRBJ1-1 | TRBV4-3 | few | TGCGCCAGCAGCCAATCTCGGCAGGGCGTGAACACTGAAGCTTTCTTT | CASSQSRQGVNTEAFF
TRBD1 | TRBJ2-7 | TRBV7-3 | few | TGTGCCAGCAGCCCCGGGACAGGGAGCTCCTACGAGCAGTACTTC | CASSPGTGSSYEQYF
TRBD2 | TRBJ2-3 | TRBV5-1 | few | TGCGCCAGCAGCGGAGGCCTGACTAGCGGGGCCACAGATACGCAGTATTTT | CASSGGLTSGATDTQYF
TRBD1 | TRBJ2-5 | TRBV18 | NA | TGTGCCAGCTCGGGACAGACCCAAGAGACCCAGTACTTC | CASSGQTQETQYF
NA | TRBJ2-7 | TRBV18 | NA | TGTGCCAGCTCACCGGGGACGGGAGCCTACGAGCAGTACTTC | CASSPGTGAYEQYF
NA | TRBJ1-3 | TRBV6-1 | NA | TGTGCCAGCAGTGCCCGGGGTTTAGGCTCTGGAAACACCATATATTTT | CASSARGLGSGNTIYF